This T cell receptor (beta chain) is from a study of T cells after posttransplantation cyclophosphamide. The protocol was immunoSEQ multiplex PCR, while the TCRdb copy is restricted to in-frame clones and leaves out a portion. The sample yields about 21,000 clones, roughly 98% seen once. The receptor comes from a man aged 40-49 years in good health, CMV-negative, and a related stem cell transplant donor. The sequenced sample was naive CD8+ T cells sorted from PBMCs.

CDR3 in DNA: TGTGCCAGCAGTTTCGGGGATGGTGAGCAGTTCTTC. Protein product: CASSFGDGEQFF. This chain links TRBV27 with TRBJ2-1, with D perhaps TRBD2 (5 bases). The ends were cut back, 3 bases at V and 9 bases at J, with 9 bases in the middle. Germline lookup yields CDR1 MNHEY and CDR2 SMNVEV (reference sequence). This CDR3 is built from 12 residues.